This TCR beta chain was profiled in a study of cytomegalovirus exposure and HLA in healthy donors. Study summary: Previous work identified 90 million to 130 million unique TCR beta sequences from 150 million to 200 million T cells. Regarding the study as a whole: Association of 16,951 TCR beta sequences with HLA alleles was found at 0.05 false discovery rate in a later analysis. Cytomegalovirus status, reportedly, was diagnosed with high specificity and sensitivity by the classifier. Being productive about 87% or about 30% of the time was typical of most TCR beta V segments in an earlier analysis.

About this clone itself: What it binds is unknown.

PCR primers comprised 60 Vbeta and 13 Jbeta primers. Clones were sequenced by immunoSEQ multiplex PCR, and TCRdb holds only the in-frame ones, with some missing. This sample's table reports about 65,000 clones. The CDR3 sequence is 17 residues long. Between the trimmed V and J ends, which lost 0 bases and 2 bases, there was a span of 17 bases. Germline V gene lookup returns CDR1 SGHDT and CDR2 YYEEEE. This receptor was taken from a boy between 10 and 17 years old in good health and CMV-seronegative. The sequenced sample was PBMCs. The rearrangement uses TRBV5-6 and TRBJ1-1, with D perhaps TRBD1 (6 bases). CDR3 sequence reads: CASSLGASGTKNTEAFF. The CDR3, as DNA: TGTGCCAGCAGCTTGGGTGCCTCCGGGACAAAAAACACTGAAGCTTTCTTT.